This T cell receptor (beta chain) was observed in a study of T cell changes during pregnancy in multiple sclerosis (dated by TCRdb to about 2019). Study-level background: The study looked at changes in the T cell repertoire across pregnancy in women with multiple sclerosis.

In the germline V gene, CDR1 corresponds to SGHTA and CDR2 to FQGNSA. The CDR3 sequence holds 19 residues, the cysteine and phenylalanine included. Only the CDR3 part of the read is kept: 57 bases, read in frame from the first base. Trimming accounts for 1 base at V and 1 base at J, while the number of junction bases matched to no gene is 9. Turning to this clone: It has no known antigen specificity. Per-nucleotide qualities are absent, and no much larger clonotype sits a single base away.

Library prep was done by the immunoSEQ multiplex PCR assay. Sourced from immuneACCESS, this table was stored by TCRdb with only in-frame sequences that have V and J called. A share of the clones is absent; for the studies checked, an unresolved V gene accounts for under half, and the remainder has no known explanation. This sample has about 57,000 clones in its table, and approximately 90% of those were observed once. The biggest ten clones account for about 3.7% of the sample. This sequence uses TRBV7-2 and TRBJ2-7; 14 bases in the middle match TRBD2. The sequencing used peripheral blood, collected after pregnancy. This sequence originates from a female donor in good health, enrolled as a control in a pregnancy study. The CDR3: CASSLERLAGGRVSYEQYF. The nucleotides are TGTGCCAGCAGCTTAGAGAGACTAGCGGGGGGGAGAGTATCCTACGAGCAGTACTTC.